What follows describes a single T cell receptor beta chain. Its antigen is not yet known. No clone much larger than this one lies a single base away; base qualities are absent. Reading from cysteine to phenylalanine, the CDR3 counts 15 amino acids. Only CDR3 DNA is held: 45 bases, read in frame from base 1. The V end loses 0 bases and the J end loses 2 bases, and a stretch of 8 bases separates them. Based on the germline V gene, the CDR1 and CDR2 sequences are LGHNA and YSLEER. The record originates from a study of cytomegalovirus exposure and HLA in healthy donors (dated by TCRdb to the late 2010s). Some background on the complete study: According to an earlier analysis of a few hundred of the donors, some 180 million T cells yielded 117 million unique TCR beta sequences and 276 Gb of sequence data. An early release that covered fewer than 800 HLA-typed donors contained 300 to 350 gigabases of sequencing data and roughly 84 million unique TCR sequences. Among the roughly 400 genotyped donors, 75% to 90% belonged to the genetic ancestry cluster associated with self-reported Caucasian donors. The aim of the study was to test whether cataloging public T cell receptors could identify signatures of past pathogen exposure. Using immunosequencing, the study profiled T cell repertoires from fewer than 700 subjects and related those repertoires to cytomegalovirus serostatus. A separate validation cohort of roughly 130 different subjects was used in addition to the 666-subject first cohort. To predict cytomegalovirus infection status, the study brought together high-throughput TCR immunosequencing, statistical association of individual TCRs with disease status, and machine learning. In a later analysis, previously published TCR beta repertoires from some 640 donors were re-analyzed and high-resolution HLA genotyping was added so that TCR occurrence patterns could be studied. In the later analysis, no new phenotypic data were used to find candidate immune exposures; instead, reliance was placed on TCR beta sequences and their occurrence across donors. In an earlier analysis of 500 to 650 of the donors, high-throughput TCR beta sequencing was used to judge whether each TCR beta V gene segment behaved as functional or pseudogenic. Donor age, sex, ethnicity and CMV serostatus were collected together with the repertoire data. Genome-wide SNP genotypes for about 60% of the roughly 670 donors were used in a later genetic analysis, which treated that subset as a discovery cohort. Every discovery cohort repertoire had been produced on one sequencing platform. HLA typing included class I and class II loci at four-digit resolution. The number of typed donors differed by locus: about 620-640 for A, B, C, DRB1 and DQB1; approximately 520 for DQA1; over 600 for DPA1; and some 450 for DPB1. A handful of DR-DQ haplotypes were treated as single units for association and clustering because of strong linkage in the cohort. Among about 360 genotyped donors of the cohort, an average of roughly 240,000 unique TCR beta nucleotide sequences were sequenced per donor, around a sixth of them non-productive. Study-wide conclusions, independent of this receptor: Roughly uniform sequencing depth across donors was assumed in presence/absence analyses, although this assumption may not hold. The classifier was reported to diagnose cytomegalovirus status with high specificity and sensitivity in both the original cohort and the validation cohort. According to the authors, the approach could potentially be generalized to other disease states and immunological phenotypes. According to a later analysis, most CMV-associated TCR beta chains appeared to be HLA-restricted, and the HLA associations seemed to be driven largely by CMV exposure. In a later analysis, the rate of TCR association differed among HLA loci, with DRB1 alleles having the most associated TCRs and HLA-C alleles having the fewest. Compared with the roughly 700-donor mean, donors in an Asian-associated ancestry cluster had fewer N-insertions in productive TCRs, according to a later genetic analysis. Some IMGT-functional V segments, including TRBV6-2 and TRBV6-3, could not be distinguished by the 87-base-pair reads and were therefore excluded. In a later analysis, around 15,000 TCR beta sequences were associated with specific HLA alleles at a false discovery rate of 0.05. In a later analysis, HLA-associated TCR beta chains showed more clonal expansion and lower generation probabilities than non-associated chains that were equally common. In vitro tests confirmed that a few of the cytomegalovirus-associated TCR beta chains recognize cytomegalovirus antigens. Several of the top co-occurrence clusters appeared to be linked to parvovirus B19, influenza, CMV and Epstein-Barr virus, according to a later analysis. Most TCR sequences were seen in very few donors, while some public TCRs were found in many individuals. The study listed 164 TCR beta chains as associated with cytomegalovirus. Assigning TCR associations to individual alleles was difficult when HLA alleles, especially DR and DQ, strongly co-occurred. Correlated functional status among segregating V segments might reflect linkage disequilibrium, but an unknown experimental factor could not be ruled out. An association between a missense DCLRE1C variant and V-gene and J-gene trimming of TCR beta chains was found in a later genetic analysis and replicated in an independent cohort. Immune exposure information for the cohort was limited to CMV serostatus. A further reported finding was that TCR beta sequences accurately predicted the HLA-A and HLA-B alleles for most subjects in the first cohort. Because HLA typing was unavailable for some donors at each locus, only the typed subset was used in association tests. Seventeen rarely observed V segments, including chromosome 9 orphons, were excluded from the earlier analysis of just under 600 of the donors because counts were too low. A cluster of highly shared sequence variants was judged likely to be a technical artifact of the sequencing pipeline. In an earlier analysis of some 500 of the donors, most TCR beta V segments appeared in productive rearrangements about 90% or about 30% of the time, broadly matching IMGT annotations. This cohort had only TCR beta chains sequenced, and the lack of alpha or paired-chain data limited which features could be detected.

The cohort consisted of some 730 healthy bone marrow donors. At the time of sampling, all cohort members were nominally healthy, though unrecorded immune exposures were likely present. The donor tested CMV seropositive and was one of the 289 seropositive cohort members. A peripheral blood sample was collected from each donor, and TCR beta sequencing was performed on peripheral blood mononuclear cells. Genomic DNA was extracted from the blood cell samples with the Qiagen DNeasy Blood Extraction Kit. Library prep was done by the immunoSEQ multiplex PCR assay. The multiplex PCR relied on a mix of 60 forward primers for TCR Vbeta segments and 13 reverse primers for TCR Jbeta segments. The CDR3 region of rearranged TCR beta genes was amplified from genomic DNA by a multiplex PCR assay. The Illumina HiSeq System was used to sequence the amplified TCR beta libraries as 87-base-pair reads. From the authors' description of their analysis: Across the roughly 670 repertoires, a later analysis counted approximately 75 million unique TCR beta chains, 9.5 million to 13 million of which were shared by at least two donors. Raw reads were error-corrected and collapsed into unique sequences by a nearest-neighbor algorithm in which closely related sequences were merged to remove PCR and sequencing errors. CDR3 sequences were aligned to IMGT reference sequences to assign V, D and J gene segments. Each retained sequence needed at least a six-nucleotide match to both a V gene segment and a J gene segment. Rearrangements were called productive when the CDR3 lacked stop codons and stayed in frame with V and J; all others were non-productive. Following IMGT convention, CDR3 was defined as the stretch from the second conserved V-encoded cysteine to the conserved J-encoded phenylalanine. The earlier analysis of some 550 of the donors excluded any sequence lacking an unambiguous match to a single V gene segment. In an earlier analysis of several hundred of the donors, a V segment was called functional when productive rearrangements were above 56.7%, and segregating when the standard deviation between donors exceeded 5%. A statistical classification framework was developed to diagnose cytomegalovirus status using the catalog of TCR beta chain sequences. In a later analysis, TCR nucleotide sequences were compared against IMGT/GENE-DB human TR gene sequences so that V and J genes could be assigned. Using the TCRdist pipeline, a later analysis assigned CDR3 sequences along with most-parsimonious VDJ recombination scenarios. In a later analysis, each TCR beta chain was defined by its CDR3 amino acid sequence together with its V-gene family, and reads lacking a unique V-gene family were excluded. As a way to deal with suspected cross-contamination and a sequencing artifact, a later analysis dropped approximately 570 nucleotide sequences that were highly shared and had low generation probability. For each public chain, a later analysis derived a clonal expansion index from normalized ranks of inferred template counts within each repertoire. In a later analysis, generation probabilities were computed with a VDJ recombination model fitted to out-of-frame rearrangements, and the resulting probabilities were checked against IGoR. In a later analysis, hypergeometric tests were used to score TCR-TCR, TCR-HLA and TCR-CMV co-occurrence, with a repertoire-size bias correction applied to TCR pairs. A later analysis estimated false discovery rates by permuting HLA or CMV assignments 20 times. In a later analysis, co-occurring TCRs were grouped with DBSCAN, and TCRdist sequence similarity was added when clustering was performed within HLA-allele-positive subsets. Repertoires with fewer than 30,000 or more than 120,000 public chains were left out of co-occurrence clustering, as were five repertoires with anomalous nucleotide sharing. Drawn from immuneACCESS, this table holds only the in-frame rearrangements with V and J called that TCRdb kept. Clones are partly lost; checked studies trace under half to an unresolved V gene and leave the rest unexplained. V and J calls and clone size follow that table, whereas D and trimming were derived from the DNA. The sample records some 200,000 clones, approximately 70% of which are singletons. The top ten constitute around 3% of the sample.

This receptor was identified in a man between 40 and 49 years old in good health and CMV-seropositive. The specimen was PBMCs. The chain is assembled from TRBV4-3 and TRBJ1-3; the D gene is possibly TRBD1, with 6 bases matching. The sequence in DNA is TGCGCCAGCAGCCAAGAGTGGACAGCTGGAAACACCATATATTTT. This gives the protein CASSQEWTAGNTIYF.